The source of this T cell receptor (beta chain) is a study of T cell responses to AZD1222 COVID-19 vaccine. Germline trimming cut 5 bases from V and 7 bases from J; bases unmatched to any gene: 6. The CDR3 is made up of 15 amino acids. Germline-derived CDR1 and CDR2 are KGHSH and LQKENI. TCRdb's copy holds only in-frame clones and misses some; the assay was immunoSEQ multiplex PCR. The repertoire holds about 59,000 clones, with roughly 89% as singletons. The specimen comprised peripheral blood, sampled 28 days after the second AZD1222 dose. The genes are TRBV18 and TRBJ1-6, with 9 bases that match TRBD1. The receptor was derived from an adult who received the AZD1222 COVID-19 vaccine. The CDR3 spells CASSSGQGTNSPLHF. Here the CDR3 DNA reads TGTGCCAGCTCATCAGGACAGGGGACCAATTCACCCCTCCACTTT.